This T cell receptor (beta chain) derives from a study of shared clonotypes between healthy human individuals. At the deep level, the assay was run. Assay used: immunoSEQ multiplex PCR; TCRdb lists only in-frame clones, some missing. There are fewer than 1.6 million clones in the sample; roughly 98.5% occur only once, and approximately 0.4% lies in the top ten. Deletions cut 3 bases from V and 7 bases from J, with 4 bases between. Germline values: CDR1 KGHSH, CDR2 LQKENI. This CDR3 contains 11 residues. Concerning this clone itself: This specimen includes other DNA sequences encoding the same CDR3.

CD45RA+ naive and CD45RA-negative memory subsets were separated from CD4+ cells. The receptor was isolated from a man aged 25 to 40 in good health. This chain joins TRBV18 and TRBJ2-1; D not resolved. The material sequenced was naive CD4+ T cells sorted from blood. Subset given: CD45RA+ positively selected. This CDR3 is CASSPRNEQFF. The CDR3 DNA follows: TGTGCCAGCTCACCTCGAAATGAGCAGTTCTTC.